This TCR beta chain is drawn from a study of blood T cell repertoires in COVID-19. About the research overall: Italy, Spain and the United States were the sources of the convalescent and acute COVID-19 samples. Sources were T cells, B-cell-depleted T cells, or PBMCs; the material itself was cDNA or gDNA.

The germline gives CDR1 SGHTA, CDR2 FQGNSA. Unmatched junction bases numbered 9, after V lost 4 bases and J lost 6 bases. CDR3 length: 15 residues. Measured with immunoSEQ multiplex PCR; TCRdb has only the in-frame clones, and not every one. The sample consists of approximately 240,000 clones, approximately 90% of them appearing once. Sequencing was performed on peripheral blood. The receptor comes from a woman in her forties who had recovered from COVID-19. V gene TRBV7-2 combines with J gene TRBJ1-5, with TRBD1 identical over 7 bases. CDR3 nucleotide sequence: TGTGCCAGCAGCTACTCGGACAGGATCAGTCAGCCCCAGCATTTT. Protein product: CASSYSDRISQPQHF.